This T cell receptor (beta chain) is from a study of vaccination effects on CD4 cells after COVID-19. Study at large: Following the second dose by a median of 72 days, the post-vaccine samples were obtained.

Study results and limitations: The vaccine-induced clones of healthy vaccinees included only 1 of 255 that cross-reacted with common cold coronaviruses.

Comments on this clone: The antigen is not known.

ViraFEST used viral peptide pools to expand antigen-specific CD4+ T cells before sequencing. After around nine days in culture, the CD4+ T cells were isolated. Each person got two doses of an mRNA SARS-CoV-2 vaccine, BNT162b2 or mRNA-1273. V was cut by 0 bases and J by 1 base, with 10 bases left in between. Germline CDR1 reads SGHDN; CDR2 reads FVKESK. This CDR3 contains 15 residues. Using immunoSEQ multiplex PCR, the repertoire was profiled, and TCRdb retains in-frame clones only, with some absent. The table lists under 40,000 clones, approximately 75% of them singletons. The sequence was collected from a human donor who received a COVID-19 vaccine. The sample was CD4+ T cells from PBMCs cultured with HCoV-229E spike peptides, taken after COVID-19 vaccination. The J gene is TRBJ2-7, the V gene TRBV14, with unresolved D. CDR3 DNA sequence: TGTGCCAGCAGCCAAGATGTGGGCCGATCCTACGAGCAGTACTTC. It yields the protein CASSQDVGRSYEQYF.